Listed below are T cell receptor beta chains from one sample, sequenced in a study of T cells in localized non-small cell lung cancer. Using immunoSEQ multiplex PCR, the repertoire was profiled, and TCRdb retains in-frame clones only, with some absent. The sample records roughly 2,500 clones, less than 30% being singletons. The sequences come from normal lung tissue next to the tumor, collected before any cancer treatment. These receptor sequences come from a man aged 40 to 70 with stage I lung adenocarcinoma. Both conserved end residues are part of each CDR3. Not every row has a clone size; where given, it reads once, few, many or a size class.

clone_size j_call v_call cdr3_aa
- TRBJ2-5 TRBV6-8 CASSLETGPRQTQYF
once TRBJ1-5 TRBV19 CASRGIPQGLGQPQHF
- TRBJ1-2 TRBV19 CASSLRTGTGVGYTF
- TRBJ1-2 TRBV19 CASSIGGSGQRGYTF
- TRBJ1-2 TRBV9 CASSPTPQIPYGYTF
large TRBJ2-5 TRBV30 CAWSDTGVRETQYF
few TRBJ1-1 TRBV10-3 CAISESGAEAFF
few TRBJ2-1 TRBV11-3 CASSANAGGSYNEQFF
- TRBJ2-5 TRBV11-3 CASSRSSGGARETQYF
few TRBJ1-3 TRBV12-2 CATLERTEGSGNTIYF
- TRBJ1-1 TRBV5-1 CASSLRRGQVTEAFF
- TRBJ2-2 TRBV29-1 CSVVMGTGELFF
- TRBJ1-1 TRBV5-1 CASSLDREPNTEAFF
few TRBJ2-2 TRBV6-7 CASRHSGGELFF
few TRBJ1-1 TRBV4-1 CASSTENTEAFF
- TRBJ2-7 TRBV30 CAWRRPEYSYEQYF
few TRBJ1-4 TRBV11-3 CASSSEATNEKLFF
medium-sized TRBJ1-1 TRBV6-8 CASSSRVNTEAFF
once TRBJ2-7 TRBV18 CASSTKQDQGYEQYF
- TRBJ1-2 TRBV29-1 CSVEAKGYTLNF
- TRBJ2-7 TRBV29-1 CSGSRGYGYEQYF
few TRBJ2-1 TRBV6-8 CASSSNTGRVYNEQFF
- TRBJ2-1 TRBV7-2 CASSPHPYNEQFF
- TRBJ1-3 TRBV11-3 CASSFGHNSGNTIYF
- TRBJ2-2 TRBV19 CASSYTGTANTGELFF
many TRBJ2-3 TRBV11-3 CASSFGQTTDTQYF
few TRBJ2-1 TRBV23-1 CASRAGGLDEQFF
few TRBJ1-6 TRBV10-2 CASSEAVGISPLHF
- TRBJ2-2 TRBV5-1 CASTPRTGDDTGELFF
- TRBJ2-3 TRBV30 CAWTSSSPTQYF
- TRBJ1-6 TRBV19 CASSLGGPNSPLHF
few TRBJ2-5 TRBV6-1 CASSEDTGGIRYTVETQYF
- TRBJ1-4 TRBV14 CASSQDQGYNEKLFF
- TRBJ1-2 TRBV29-1 CSVEKAGGGGYTF
few TRBJ2-7 TRBV6-8 CASSDPPPGEQYF
medium-sized TRBJ1-5 TRBV11-3 CASSPIRGLGGQPQHF
medium-sized TRBJ1-1 TRBV6-8 CASSYAGKDTEAFF
- TRBJ1-2 TRBV11-3 CASSLDTTNYGYTF
few TRBJ2-5 TRBV2 CASRVGGGRSETQYF
medium-sized TRBJ1-2 TRBV6-8 CASKRTGELSGYTF